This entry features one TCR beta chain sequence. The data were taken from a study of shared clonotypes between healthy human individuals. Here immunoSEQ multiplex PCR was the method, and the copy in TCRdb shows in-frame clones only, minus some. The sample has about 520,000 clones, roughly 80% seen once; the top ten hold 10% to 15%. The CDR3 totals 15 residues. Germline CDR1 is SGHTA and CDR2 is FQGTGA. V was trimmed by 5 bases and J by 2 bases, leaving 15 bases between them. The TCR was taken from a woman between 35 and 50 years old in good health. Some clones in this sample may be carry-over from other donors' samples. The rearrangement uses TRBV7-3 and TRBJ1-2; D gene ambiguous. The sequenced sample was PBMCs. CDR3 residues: CASSPDTRGNYGYTF. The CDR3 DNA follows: TGTGCCAGCAGCCCAGATACGAGAGGAAACTATGGCTACACCTTC.